This entry features one TCR beta chain sequence. Its antigen is not identified. This specimen belongs to a study of cytomegalovirus exposure and HLA in healthy donors. Study details: Assignment to the Caucasian-associated ancestry cluster applied to 81% of the roughly 410 genotyped donors. Study-wide findings and caveats: Rare TCR sequences predominated, though certain public TCRs were found in many donors.

Germline assignment: CDR1 SGHAT and CDR2 FQNNGV. The CDR3 totals 15 residues. V lost 5 bases and J 0 bases, leaving 14 bases between the germline ends. Whereas donors were nominally healthy upon sampling, unrecorded immune exposures were probable. The PCR was carried out with 60 Vbeta primers and 13 Jbeta primers. Using immunoSEQ multiplex PCR, the repertoire was profiled, and TCRdb retains in-frame clones only, with some absent. The top ten hold less than 2.5% of the sample, which has some 180,000 clones, roughly 77% seen once. The receptor's source is a young woman in good health and CMV-seropositive. The V call is TRBV11-2, the J call TRBJ2-7; possible D gene TRBD2, 6 bases. Sequencing was done on a sample of PBMCs. CDR3 amino acids: CASSIIQGGSYEQYF. CDR3 coding DNA: TGTGCCAGCAGCATTATTCAGGGAGGCTCCTACGAGCAGTACTTC.